Presented here are 9 T cell receptor beta chains from one specimen sequenced in a study of long-term antiretroviral therapy in people with HIV. Survey-level resolution applied to immunoSEQ assay v3.0. TCRdb keeps only in-frame clones here, not all; method: immunoSEQ multiplex PCR. The sample yields over 10,000 clones, around 77% seen once. The sequencing used unsorted PBMCs, collected 1.3 years after starting antiretroviral therapy. These receptors originate from a woman younger than 30 with HIV.

This chain joins TRBV11-3 and TRBJ2-3; D gene ambiguous. The ends were cut back, 1 base at V and 0 bases at J, with 11 bases in the middle. CDR1 and CDR2 (germline): SGHNT, YENEEA. The CDR3 contains 16 residues. The CDR3 bases are TGTGCCAGCAGCTTAGGGCAGTTGAGCAGCACAGATACGCAGTATTTT. It translates to CASSLGQLSSTDTQYF.

This chain connects TRBV5-1 to TRBJ2-3; 9 bases line up with TRBD1. Germline-derived CDR1 and CDR2 are SGHRS and YFSETQ. The CDR3 spans 15 residues. Germline trimming cut 3 bases from V and 4 bases from J; bases unmatched to any gene: 6. The CDR3 bases are TGCGCCAGCAGCTCACCGGGACAGGGTCCAGATACGCAGTATTTT. Translating it yields CASSSPGQGPDTQYF.

This clone has a single count. The chain joins TRBV27 to TRBJ2-1; possibly TRBD1 for D (6 bases). The CDR3 has 14 amino acids. Germline V gives CDR1 MNHEY, CDR2 SMNVEV (reference sequence). The V end lost 6 bases, the J end lost 3 bases, and 12 bases lay between the germline ends. For the CDR3, the DNA is TGTGCCAGCAGCCCAGGGGCGGGCTACAATGAGCAGTTCTTC. The encoded protein is CASSPGAGYNEQFF.

This chain joins TRBV5-4 and TRBJ1-2, with D possibly TRBD1 on 5 matching bases. This CDR3 region has 14 residues. Germline assignment: CDR1 SGHNT and CDR2 YYREEE (reference sequence). Trimming stripped 4 bases from V and 5 bases from J, with 15 bases between. CDR3 sequence (DNA): TGTGCCAGCAGCGATTCCGGGACCGCATATGGCTACACCTTC. Translating it yields CASSDSGTAYGYTF. The variable domain in full, completed from reference TRBV5-4 and TRBJ1-2, reads ETGVTQSPTHLIKTRGQQVTLRCSSQSGHNTVSWYQQALGQGPQFIFQYYREEENGRGNFPPRFSGLQFPNYSSELNVNALELDDSALYLCASSDSGTAYGYTFGSGTRLTVV.

The rearrangement links TRBV9 to TRBJ1-5; 9 bases are a match to TRBD1. V gave up 3 bases and J gave up 5 bases; unmatched junction bases: 6. The CDR3 is 15 residues long. Germline V gene sequence: CDR1 SGDLS, CDR2 YYNGEE. The CDR3 sequence: CASSAGQGQYQPQHF. CDR3 in DNA: TGTGCCAGCAGCGCGGGACAGGGCCAGTATCAGCCCCAGCATTTT. The full variable domain, rest sourced from reference TRBV9 and TRBJ1-5, is DSGVTQTPKHLITATGQRVTLRCSPRSGDLSVYWYQQSLDQGLQFLIQYYNGEERAKGNILERFSAQQFPDLHSELNLSSLELGDSALYFCASSAGQGQYQPQHFGDGTRLSIL.

This chain connects TRBV5-4 to TRBJ2-7, with no clear D. CDR3 length: 12 residues. Germline V lookup: CDR1 SGHNT, CDR2 YYREEE (reference sequence). V was cut by 3 bases and J by 7 bases, with 11 bases left in between. The CDR3 DNA is TGTGCCAGCAGCTCGACCCTTGGGGAGCAGTACTTC. Translating gives CASSSTLGEQYF.

The rearrangement links TRBV5-6 to TRBJ1-1, with 7 bases identical to TRBD1. The trim removed 6 bases at V and 3 bases at J, leaving 17 bases unmatched. Germline CDR1 reads SGHDT; CDR2 reads YYEEEE. The CDR3 contains 17 residues. CDR3 loop: CASTLRVEGALDTEAFF. For the CDR3, the DNA is TGTGCCAGCACTCTTCGAGTGGAGGGGGCGTTGGACACTGAAGCTTTCTTT.

V gene TRBV27 combines with J gene TRBJ2-3; D not resolved. Looked up from germline, CDR1 is MNHEY and CDR2 is SMNVEV (reference sequence). The CDR3 is 14 amino acids. V shed 6 bases and J shed 2 bases, with 12 bases lying between them. CDR3: CASRMRVFTDTQYF. The CDR3 nucleotides read TGTGCCAGCAGAATGCGAGTCTTCACAGATACGCAGTATTTT.

The chain has TRBV5-1 and TRBJ2-3; D is possibly TRBD2 (5 bases). Germline loops: CDR1 SGHRS, CDR2 YFSETQ. Trimming took off 4 bases at V and 3 bases at J, with 9 bases between the two ends. The CDR3 extends over 13 amino acids. This CDR3 reads CASSGPGTDTQYF. The CDR3 nucleotides are TGCGCCAGCAGCGGCCCGGGAACAGATACGCAGTATTTT.